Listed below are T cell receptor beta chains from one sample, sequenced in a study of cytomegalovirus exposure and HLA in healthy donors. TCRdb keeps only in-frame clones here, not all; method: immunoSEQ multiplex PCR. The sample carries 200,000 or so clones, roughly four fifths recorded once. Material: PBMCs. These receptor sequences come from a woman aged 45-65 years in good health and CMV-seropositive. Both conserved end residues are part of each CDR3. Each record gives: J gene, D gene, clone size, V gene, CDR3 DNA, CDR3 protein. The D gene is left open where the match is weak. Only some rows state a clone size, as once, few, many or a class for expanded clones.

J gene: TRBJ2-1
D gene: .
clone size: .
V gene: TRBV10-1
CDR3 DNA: TGCGCCAGCAGCCTTCGTCAAAGCGGCTACAATGAGCAGTTCTTC
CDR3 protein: CASSLRQSGYNEQFF

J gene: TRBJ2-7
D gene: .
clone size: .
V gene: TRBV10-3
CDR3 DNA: TGTGCCATCAGTGAGAACGAGGTGGCCCACGAGCAGTACTTC
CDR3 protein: CAISENEVAHEQYF

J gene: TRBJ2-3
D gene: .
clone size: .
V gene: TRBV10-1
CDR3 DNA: TGCGCCAGCAGTCAGGCGGGGACTAGCACAGATACGCAGTATTTT
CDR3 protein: CASSQAGTSTDTQYF

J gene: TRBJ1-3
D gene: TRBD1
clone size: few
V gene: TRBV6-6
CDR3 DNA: TGTGCCAGCAGCTCCTCCGGACAGGCGCTTGGAAACACCATATATTTT
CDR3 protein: CASSSSGQALGNTIYF

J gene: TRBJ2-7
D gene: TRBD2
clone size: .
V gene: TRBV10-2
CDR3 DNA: TGCGCCAGCAGTGAGCTAGCGGGAGAGGACGAGCAGTACTTC
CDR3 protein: CASSELAGEDEQYF

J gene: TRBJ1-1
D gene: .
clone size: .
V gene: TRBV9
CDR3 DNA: TGTGCCAGCAGCTCTCGTTTGAACACTGAAGCTTTCTTT
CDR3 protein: CASSSRLNTEAFF

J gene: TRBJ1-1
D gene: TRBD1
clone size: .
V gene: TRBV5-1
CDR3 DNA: TGCGCCAGCAGCTTGGTCGCAGGGGGTAACACTGAAGCTTTCTTT
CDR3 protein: CASSLVAGGNTEAFF

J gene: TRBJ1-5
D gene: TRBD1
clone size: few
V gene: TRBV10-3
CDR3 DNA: TGTGCCATCTCGCCGACAGGGGATGCCAATCAGCCCCAGCATTTT
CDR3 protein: CAISPTGDANQPQHF

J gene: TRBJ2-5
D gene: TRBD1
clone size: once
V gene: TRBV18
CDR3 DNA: TGTGCCAGCTCAGCAGGACAGGGAGAGACCCAGTACTTC
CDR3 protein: CASSAGQGETQYF

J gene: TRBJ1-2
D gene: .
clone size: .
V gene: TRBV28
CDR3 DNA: TGTGCCAGCAGTTTACGGGAGGGTGGCTACACCTTC
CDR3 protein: CASSLREGGYTF

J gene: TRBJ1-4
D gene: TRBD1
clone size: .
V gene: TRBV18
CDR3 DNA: TGTGCCAGCTCACCAGCGGACAGGGGGGAAAAACTGTTTTTT
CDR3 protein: CASSPADRGEKLFF

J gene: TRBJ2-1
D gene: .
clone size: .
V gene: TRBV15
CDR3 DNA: TGTGCCACCAGCAGAGATCTGATCGGGGGGCCCTCCTACAATGAGCAGTTCTTC
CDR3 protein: CATSRDLIGGPSYNEQFF

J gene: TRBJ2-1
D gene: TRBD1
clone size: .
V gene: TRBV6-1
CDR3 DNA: TGTGCCAGCAGGGGGACAGGGTACAATGAGCAGTTCTTC
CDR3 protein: CASRGTGYNEQFF

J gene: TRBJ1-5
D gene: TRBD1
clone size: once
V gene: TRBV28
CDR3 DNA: TGTGCCAGCATAGCAGGGGGCAATTATGACAATCAGCCCCAGCATTTT
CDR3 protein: CASIAGGNYDNQPQHF

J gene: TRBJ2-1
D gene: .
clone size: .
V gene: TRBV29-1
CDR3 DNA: TGCAGCGTTGTTTCTTACAATGAGCAGTTCTTC
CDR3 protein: CSVVSYNEQFF

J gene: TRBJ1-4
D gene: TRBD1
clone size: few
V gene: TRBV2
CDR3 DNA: TGTGCCAGCAGGTCGGGACAGGCATATGAAAAACTGTTTTTT
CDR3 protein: CASRSGQAYEKLFF

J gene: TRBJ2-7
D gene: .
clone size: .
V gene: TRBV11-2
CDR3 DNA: TGTGCCAGCAGCCCGGGGACGGGACTTCCCTACGAGCAGTACTTC
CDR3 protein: CASSPGTGLPYEQYF

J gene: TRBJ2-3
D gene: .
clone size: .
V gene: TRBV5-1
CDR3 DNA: TGCGCCAGCAGCTTGGTGTCAGGGGGCACAGATACGCAGTATTTT
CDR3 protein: CASSLVSGGTDTQYF

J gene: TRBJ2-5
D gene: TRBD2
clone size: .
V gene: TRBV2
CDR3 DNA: TGTGCCAGCAGTGAAAAACGACTAGCGGGGGGAGGGCAGTACTTC
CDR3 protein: CASSEKRLAGGGQYF

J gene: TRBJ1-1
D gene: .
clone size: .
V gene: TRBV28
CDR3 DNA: TGTGCCAGCAGTTTCCCCGGGACTGAAGCTTTCTTT
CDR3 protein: CASSFPGTEAFF

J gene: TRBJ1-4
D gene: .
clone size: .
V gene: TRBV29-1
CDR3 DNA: TGCAGCGTACTTAATGAAAAACTGTTTTTT
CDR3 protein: CSVLNEKLFF

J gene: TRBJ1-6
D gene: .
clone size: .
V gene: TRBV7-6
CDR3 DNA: TGTGCCAGCATCCAACCCAACGTGGCAAACCCCAATAATTCACCCCTCCACTTT
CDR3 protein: CASIQPNVANPNNSPLHF

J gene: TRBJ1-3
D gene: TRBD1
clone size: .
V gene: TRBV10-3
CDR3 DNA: TGTGCCATCGGGGACAGGGGTGGAAACACCATATATTTT
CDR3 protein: CAIGDRGGNTIYF

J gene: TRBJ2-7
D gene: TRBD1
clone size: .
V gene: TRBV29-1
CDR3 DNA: TGCAGCGTCATGGGACAGGGTGGTGACGAGCAGTACTTC
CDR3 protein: CSVMGQGGDEQYF

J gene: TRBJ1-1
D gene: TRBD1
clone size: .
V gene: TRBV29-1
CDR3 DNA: TGCAGCGTCCAATCGTCAGGGGGCACTGAAGCTTTCTTT
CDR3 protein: CSVQSSGGTEAFF

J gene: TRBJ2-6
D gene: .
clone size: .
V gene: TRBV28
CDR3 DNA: TGTGCCGCCGTCGGTGGCGGCTCTGGGGCCAACGTCCTGACTTTC
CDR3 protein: CAAVGGGSGANVLTF

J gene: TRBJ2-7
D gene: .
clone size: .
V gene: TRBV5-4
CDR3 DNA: TGTGCCAGCAGCCGATCGGTGCCAGGGGGGCGCGCCTACGAGCAGTACTTC
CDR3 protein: CASSRSVPGGRAYEQYF

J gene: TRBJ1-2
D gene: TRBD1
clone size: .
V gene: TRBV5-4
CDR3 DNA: TGTGCCAGCAGCTCTGCAGGGGGCTATGGCTACACCTTC
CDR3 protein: CASSSAGGYGYTF

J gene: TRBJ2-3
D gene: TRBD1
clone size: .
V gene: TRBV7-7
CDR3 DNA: TGTGCTAGCACCACCGGGACAGGGCCCACAGATACGCAGTATTTT
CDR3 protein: CASTTGTGPTDTQYF

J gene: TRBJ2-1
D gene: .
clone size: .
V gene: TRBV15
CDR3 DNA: TGTGCCACCAGGGTCCCCGGCGCTAGCTCCTACAATGAGCAGTTCTTC
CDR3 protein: CATRVPGASSYNEQFF

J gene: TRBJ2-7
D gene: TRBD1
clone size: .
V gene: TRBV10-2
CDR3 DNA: TGCGCCAGCAGTGTTGACAGGGGTCAACAGTACTTC
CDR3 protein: CASSVDRGQQYF

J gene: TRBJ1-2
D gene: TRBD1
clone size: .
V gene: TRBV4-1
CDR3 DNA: TGCGCCAGCAGCCCCCAGGGGGGGACAGGGCCTAACTATGGCTACACCTTC
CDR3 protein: CASSPQGGTGPNYGYTF

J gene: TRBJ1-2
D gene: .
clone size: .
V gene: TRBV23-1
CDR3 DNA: TGCGCCAGCACTCCCTACTATGGCTACACCTTC
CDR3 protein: CASTPYYGYTF

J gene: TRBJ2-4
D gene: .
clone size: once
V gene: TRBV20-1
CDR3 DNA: TGCAGTGCTAGAAGGGGGAACAGTCAGTACTTC
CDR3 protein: CSARRGNSQYF

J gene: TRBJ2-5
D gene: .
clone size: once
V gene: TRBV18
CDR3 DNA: TGTGCCAGCTCGCTAACAGGTCCCCGAACCCAAGAGACCCAGTACTTC
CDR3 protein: CASSLTGPRTQETQYF

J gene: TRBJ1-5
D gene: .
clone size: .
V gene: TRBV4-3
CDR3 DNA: TGCGCCAGCAGCCAGACACCTTATCAGCCCCAGCATTTT
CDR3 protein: CASSQTPYQPQHF

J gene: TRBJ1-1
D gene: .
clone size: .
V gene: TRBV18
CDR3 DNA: TGTGCCAGCTCACGACAGATCGGGGGAATGAACACTGAAGCTTTCTTT
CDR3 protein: CASSRQIGGMNTEAFF

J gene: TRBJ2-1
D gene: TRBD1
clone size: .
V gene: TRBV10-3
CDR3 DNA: TGTGCCATCAGCGGGACAGGGCGCTCCTACAATGAGCAGTTCTTC
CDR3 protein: CAISGTGRSYNEQFF

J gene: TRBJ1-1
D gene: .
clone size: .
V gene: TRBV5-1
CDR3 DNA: TGCGCCAGCAGCGCGGACTTAAACACTGAAGCTTTCTTT
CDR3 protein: CASSADLNTEAFF

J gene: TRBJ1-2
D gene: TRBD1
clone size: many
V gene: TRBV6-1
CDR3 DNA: TGTGCCAGCAGACACGGGACAGTCTATGGCTACACCTTC
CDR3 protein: CASRHGTVYGYTF

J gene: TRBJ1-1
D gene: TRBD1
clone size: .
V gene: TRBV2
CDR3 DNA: TGTGCCAGCTTTCGGACAGGGCCTAACACTGAAGCTTTCTTT
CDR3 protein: CASFRTGPNTEAFF

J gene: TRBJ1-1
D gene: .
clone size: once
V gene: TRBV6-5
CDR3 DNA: TGTGCCAGCAGTTACTCGAGCAGGGGTTTTGAAGCTTTCTTT
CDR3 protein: CASSYSSRGFEAFF

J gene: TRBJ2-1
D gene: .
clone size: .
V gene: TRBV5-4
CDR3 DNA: TGTGCCAGCAGCTTGGCCGAGGGCTACAATGAGCAGTTCTTC
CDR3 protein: CASSLAEGYNEQFF

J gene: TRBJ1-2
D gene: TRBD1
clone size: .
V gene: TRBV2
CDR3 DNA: TGTGCCAGTAGTGACCCCAGGGGGCGAGATGGCTACACCTTC
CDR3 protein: CASSDPRGRDGYTF

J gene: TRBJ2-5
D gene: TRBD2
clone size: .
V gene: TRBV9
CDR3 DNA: TGTGCCAGCAGCGTAGACGGGAGGTGGGAGACCCAGTACTTC
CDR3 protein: CASSVDGRWETQYF

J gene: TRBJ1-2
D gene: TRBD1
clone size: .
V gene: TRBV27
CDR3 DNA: TGTGCCAGCATGGACAGGATGGACGGCTACACCTTC
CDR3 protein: CASMDRMDGYTF

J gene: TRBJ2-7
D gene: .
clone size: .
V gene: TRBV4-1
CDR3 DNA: TGCGCCAGCAGCCATATAGCGGAAGTTCCCTACGAGCAGTACTTC
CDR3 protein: CASSHIAEVPYEQYF

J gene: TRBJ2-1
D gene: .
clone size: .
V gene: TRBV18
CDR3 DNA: TGTGCCAGCTCACCACCCCGGGGGGCTTGGGGGAATGAGCAGTTCTTC
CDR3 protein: CASSPPRGAWGNEQFF

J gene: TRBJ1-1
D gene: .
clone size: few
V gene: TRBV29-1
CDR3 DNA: TGCAGCGCCCAAGGAGGGGACACTGAAGCTTTCTTT
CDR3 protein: CSAQGGDTEAFF

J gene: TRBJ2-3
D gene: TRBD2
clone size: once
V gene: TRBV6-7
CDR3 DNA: TGTGCCGGCGATAGGCCTGGGGGGGGGTGTGGGCTTACGCAGTATTTT
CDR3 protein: CAGDRPGGGCGLTQYF

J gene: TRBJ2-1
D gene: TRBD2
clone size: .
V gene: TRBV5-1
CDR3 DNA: TGCGCCAGCAGCGCTATCCCGGGACTAGCGGACAATGAGCAGTTCTTC
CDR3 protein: CASSAIPGLADNEQFF